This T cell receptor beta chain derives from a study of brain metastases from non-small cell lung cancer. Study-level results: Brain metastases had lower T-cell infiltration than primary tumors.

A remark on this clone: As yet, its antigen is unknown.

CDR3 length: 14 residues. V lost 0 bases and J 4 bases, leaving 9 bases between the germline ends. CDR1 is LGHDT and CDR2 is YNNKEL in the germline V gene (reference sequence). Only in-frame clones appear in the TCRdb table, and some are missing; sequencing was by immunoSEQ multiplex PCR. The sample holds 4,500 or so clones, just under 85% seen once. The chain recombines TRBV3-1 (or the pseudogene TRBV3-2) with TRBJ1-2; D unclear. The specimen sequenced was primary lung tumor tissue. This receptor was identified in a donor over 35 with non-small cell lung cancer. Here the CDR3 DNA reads TGTGCCAGCAGCCAAGATACGCGGTCCTATGGCTACACCTTC. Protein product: CASSQDTRSYGYTF.